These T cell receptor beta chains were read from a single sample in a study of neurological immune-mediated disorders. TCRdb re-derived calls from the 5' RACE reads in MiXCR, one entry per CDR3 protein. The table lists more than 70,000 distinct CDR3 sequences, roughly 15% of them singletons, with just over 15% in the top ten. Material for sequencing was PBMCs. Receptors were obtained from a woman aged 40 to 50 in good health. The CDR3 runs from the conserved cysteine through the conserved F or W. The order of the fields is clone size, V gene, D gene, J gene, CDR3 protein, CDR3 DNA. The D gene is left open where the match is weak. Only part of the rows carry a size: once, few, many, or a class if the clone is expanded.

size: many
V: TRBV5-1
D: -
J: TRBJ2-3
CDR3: CASSLQSGGTTDTQYF
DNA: TGCGCCAGCAGCCTCCAGAGTGGAGGGACCACAGATACGCAGTATTTT

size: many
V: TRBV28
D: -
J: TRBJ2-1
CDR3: CASSPLLGRNEQFF
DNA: TGTGCCAGCAGTCCCTTGCTCGGACGCAATGAGCAGTTCTTC

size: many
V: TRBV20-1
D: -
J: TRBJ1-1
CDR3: CSAREFGLDTEAFF
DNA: TGCAGTGCTAGGGAATTCGGGCTGGACACTGAAGCTTTCTTT

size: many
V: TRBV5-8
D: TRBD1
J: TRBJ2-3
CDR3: CASSHLRGTDTQYF
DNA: TGTGCCAGCAGCCATCTCAGGGGGACAGATACGCAGTATTTT

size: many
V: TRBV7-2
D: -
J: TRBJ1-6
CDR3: CASTVLRINSPLHF
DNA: TGTGCCAGCACAGTTCTGCGGATTAATTCACCCCTCCACTTT

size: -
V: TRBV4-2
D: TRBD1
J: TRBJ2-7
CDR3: CASSQGTGGLHSYEQYF
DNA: TGTGCCAGCAGCCAAGGGACAGGGGGCCTCCACTCCTACGAGCAGTACTTC

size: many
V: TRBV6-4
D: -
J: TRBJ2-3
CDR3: CASSDWGRRSDTQYF
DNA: TGTGCCAGCAGTGACTGGGGCCGGAGGTCAGATACGCAGTATTTT

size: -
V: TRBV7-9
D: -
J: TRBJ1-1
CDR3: CASSLGVLTEAFF
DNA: TGTGCCAGCAGCTTAGGGGTCTTGACTGAAGCTTTCTTT

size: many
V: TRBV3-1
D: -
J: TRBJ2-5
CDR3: CASSQAGTWVETQYF
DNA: TGTGCCAGCAGCCAAGCCGGGACCTGGGTAGAGACCCAGTACTTC

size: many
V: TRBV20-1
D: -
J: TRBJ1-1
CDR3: CSARAPTGNTEAFF
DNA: TGCAGTGCTAGAGCTCCGACGGGGAACACTGAAGCTTTCTTT

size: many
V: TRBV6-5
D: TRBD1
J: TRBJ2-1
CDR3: CASSSGQGGEQFF
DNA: TGTGCCAGCAGTTCGGGACAGGGAGGTGAGCAGTTCTTC

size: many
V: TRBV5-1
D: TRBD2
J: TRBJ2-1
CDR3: CASSPRGIEQFF
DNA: TGCGCCAGCAGCCCGCGGGGGATTGAGCAGTTCTTC

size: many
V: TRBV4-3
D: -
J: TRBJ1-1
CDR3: CASSQELVNTEAFF
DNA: TGCGCCAGCAGCCAAGAACTCGTGAACACTGAAGCTTTCTTT

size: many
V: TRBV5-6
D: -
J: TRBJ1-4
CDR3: CASSLGATNEKLFF
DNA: TGTGCCAGCAGCTTGGGGGCAACTAATGAAAAACTGTTTTTT

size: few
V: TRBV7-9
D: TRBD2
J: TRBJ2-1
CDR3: CASSPPRLAGTYNEQFF
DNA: TGTGCCAGCAGTCCTCCTCGACTAGCGGGGACTTACAATGAGCAGTTCTTC

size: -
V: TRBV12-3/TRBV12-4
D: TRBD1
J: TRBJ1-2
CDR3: CASSLNARQGARGYTF
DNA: TGTGCCAGCAGTTTAAATGCGAGACAGGGGGCTCGGGGCTACACCTTC

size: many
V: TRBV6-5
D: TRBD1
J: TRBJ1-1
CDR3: CASSYSGGGDRRDTEAFF
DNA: TGTGCCAGCAGTTACTCCGGGGGGGGGGACAGGAGGGACACTGAAGCTTTCTTT

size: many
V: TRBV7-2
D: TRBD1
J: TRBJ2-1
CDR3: CASSLYGTGGYNEQFF
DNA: TGTGCCAGCAGCTTATATGGGACAGGGGGCTACAATGAGCAGTTCTTC

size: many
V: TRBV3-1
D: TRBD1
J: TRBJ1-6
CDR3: CASSQAGGGGNSPLHF
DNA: TGTGCCAGCAGCCAGGCTGGAGGGGGCGGAAATTCACCCCTCCACTTT

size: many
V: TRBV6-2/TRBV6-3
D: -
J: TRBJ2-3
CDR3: CASSRGGSDTQYF
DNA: TGTGCCAGTTCCCGAGGGGGATCAGATACGCAGTATTTT

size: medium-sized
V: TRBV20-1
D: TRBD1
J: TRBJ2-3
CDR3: CSARGPWTGSTDTQYF
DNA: TGCAGTGCTAGAGGCCCCTGGACAGGGAGCACAGATACGCAGTATTTT

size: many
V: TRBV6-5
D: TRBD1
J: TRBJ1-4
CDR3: CASSVGTGHNEKLFF
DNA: TGTGCCAGCTCCGTAGGGACAGGACATAATGAAAAACTGTTTTTT

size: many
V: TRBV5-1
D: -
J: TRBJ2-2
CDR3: CASSFTAGNGELFF
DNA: TGCGCCAGCAGCTTTACTGCAGGGAACGGGGAGCTGTTTTTT

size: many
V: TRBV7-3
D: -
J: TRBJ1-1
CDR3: CASSLNRDTEAFF
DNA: TGTGCCAGCAGCTTAAACAGGGACACTGAAGCTTTCTTT

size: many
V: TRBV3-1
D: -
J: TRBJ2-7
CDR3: CASSSSGVSEQYF
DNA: TGTGCCAGCAGCTCATCCGGGGTCTCCGAGCAGTACTTC

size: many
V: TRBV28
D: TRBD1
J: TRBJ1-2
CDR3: CASSGGNRGPSRAGYTF
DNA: TGTGCCAGCAGTGGGGGGAACAGGGGCCCCAGTCGAGCTGGCTACACCTTC

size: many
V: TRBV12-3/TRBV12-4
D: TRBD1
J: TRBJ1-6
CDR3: CASSLEGQGYSPLHF
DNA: TGTGCCAGCAGTTTGGAAGGACAGGGGTATTCACCCCTCCACTTT

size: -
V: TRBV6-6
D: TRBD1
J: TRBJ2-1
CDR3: CASNDRGGVSQFF
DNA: TGTGCCAGCAACGACAGGGGCGGCGTTTCCCAGTTCTTC

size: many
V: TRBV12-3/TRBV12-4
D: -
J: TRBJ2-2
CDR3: CASSLRDSRELFF
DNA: TGTGCCAGCAGTTTGCGGGACAGCAGGGAGCTGTTTTTT

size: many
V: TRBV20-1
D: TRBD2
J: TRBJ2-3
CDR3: CSASGTSGGAGRDTQYF
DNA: TGCAGTGCTAGCGGGACTAGCGGGGGGGCTGGACGAGATACGCAGTATTTT

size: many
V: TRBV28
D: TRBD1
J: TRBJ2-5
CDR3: CASSLTDAGTEETQYF
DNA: TGTGCCAGCAGTTTGACCGACGCCGGGACAGAAGAGACCCAGTACTTC

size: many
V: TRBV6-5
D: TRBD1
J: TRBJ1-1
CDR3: CASSGRGTGTGDAEITEAFF
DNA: TGTGCCAGCAGTGGGAGGGGGACCGGGACAGGGGACGCAGAGATCACTGAAGCTTTCTTT

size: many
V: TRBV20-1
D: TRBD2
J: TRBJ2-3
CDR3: CSARPPSGGRGTQYF
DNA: TGCAGTGCTAGGCCACCTAGCGGGGGGCGAGGTACGCAGTATTTT

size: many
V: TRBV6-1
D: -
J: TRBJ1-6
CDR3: CASSAAFYNSPLHF
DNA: TGTGCCAGCAGTGCGGCATTCTATAATTCACCCCTCCACTTT

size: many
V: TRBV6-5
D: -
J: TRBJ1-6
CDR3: CASSYSSETGISPLHF
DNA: TGTGCCAGCAGTTACTCGAGCGAGACAGGCATTTCACCCCTCCACTTT

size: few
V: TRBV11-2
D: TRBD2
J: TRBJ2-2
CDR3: CASRSTGGSNTGELFF
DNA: TGTGCCAGCAGGTCTACGGGGGGTTCGAACACCGGGGAGCTGTTTTTT

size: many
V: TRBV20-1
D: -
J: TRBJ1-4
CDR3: CSARRTVEGKLFF
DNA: TGCAGTGCTAGACGGACAGTGGAAGGGAAACTGTTTTTT

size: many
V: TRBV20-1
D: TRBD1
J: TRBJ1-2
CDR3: CSALLGQGNYGYTF
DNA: TGCAGTGCTCTACTCGGACAGGGAAACTATGGCTACACCTTC

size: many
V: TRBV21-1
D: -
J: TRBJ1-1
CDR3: CASSNQRVTEAFF
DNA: TGTGCCAGCAGCAATCAGAGGGTAACTGAAGCTTTCTTT

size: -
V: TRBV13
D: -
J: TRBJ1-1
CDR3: CSSSLSHEAFF
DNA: TGTTCTAGCAGCTTATCTCATGAAGCTTTCTTT

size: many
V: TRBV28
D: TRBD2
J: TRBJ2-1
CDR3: CASSSTSGGALHNEQFF
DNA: TGTGCCAGCAGTTCTACTAGCGGGGGGGCTCTCCACAATGAGCAGTTCTTC

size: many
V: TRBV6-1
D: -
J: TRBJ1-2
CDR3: CASSDLGGGYTF
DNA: TGTGCCAGCAGTGACCTGGGGGGTGGCTACACCTTC